What follows describes a single TCR beta chain. Antigen: not known. This entry comes from a study of T cells in tuberculosis. About the research overall: CD1B tetramers identified T cells specific for mycobacterial lipid GMM.

Method: immunoSEQ multiplex PCR; TCRdb's copy keeps in-frame clones and lacks some. The sample lists 30,000 to 40,000 clones, roughly 94% occurring once. The CDR3 is 13 residues long. Germline CDR1 is SNHLY and CDR2 is FYNNEI. J was trimmed by 6 bases and V by 5 bases; bases with no gene match: 5. The time point here: new active TB diagnosis, blood taken before or within 7 days of starting treatment. Study-wide results and limits: GMM-specific TCRs were nearer to active tuberculosis alpha repertoires, suggesting expansion.

The receptor was isolated from an adult with tuberculosis. Sequences were derived from PBMCs, sampled at tuberculosis diagnosis. The chain recombines TRBV2 with TRBJ2-7; TRBD2 matches 9 bases. The CDR3 DNA follows: TGTGCCAGCAGTACCTTGCGGGGGGGCGAGCAGTACTTC. Amino acids: CASSTLRGGEQYF.